This TCR beta chain originates from a study of blood T cell repertoires in COVID-19. This table comes from immunoSEQ multiplex PCR, and its TCRdb copy is limited to in-frame clones, with some not included. The profile shows hundreds of thousands of clones, roughly 89% of them singletons. This TCR was sampled from a woman aged 30 to 39 with acute or convalescent COVID-19. The source material was peripheral blood.

The CDR3 sequence: CASSYNSGGETQYF. CDR3 nucleotide sequence: TGTGCCAGCAGTTACAATAGCGGGGGGGAGACCCAGTACTTC. This chain uses TRBV7-9 with TRBJ2-5; 10 bases map to TRBD2. The CDR3 covers 14 residues. Germline assignment: CDR1 SEHNR and CDR2 FQNEAQ (reference sequence). Trimming took 6 bases from V and 5 from J; bases not matched to a gene: 6. Based on the CDR3 plus reference TRBV7-9 and TRBJ2-5, the full variable domain is DTGVSQNPRHKITKRGQNVTFRCDPISEHNRLYWYRQTLGQGPEFLTYFQNEAQLEKSRLLSDRFSAERPKGSFSTLEIQRTEQGDSAMYLCASSYNSGGETQYFGPGTRLLVL.